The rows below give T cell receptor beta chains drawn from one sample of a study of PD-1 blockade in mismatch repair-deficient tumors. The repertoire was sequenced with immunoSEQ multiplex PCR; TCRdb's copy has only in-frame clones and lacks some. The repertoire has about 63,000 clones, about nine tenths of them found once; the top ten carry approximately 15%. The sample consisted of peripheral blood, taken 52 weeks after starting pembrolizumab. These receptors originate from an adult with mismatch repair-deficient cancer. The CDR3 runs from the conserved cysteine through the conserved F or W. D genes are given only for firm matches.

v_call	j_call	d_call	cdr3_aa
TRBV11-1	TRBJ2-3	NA	CASSLIGQGTDTQYF
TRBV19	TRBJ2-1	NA	CASSITKNEQFF
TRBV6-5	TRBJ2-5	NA	CASSYSTAGQETQYF
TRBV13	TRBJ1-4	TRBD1	CASRPTGEREKLFF
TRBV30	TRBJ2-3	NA	CAWSVGSVSDTQYF
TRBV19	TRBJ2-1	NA	CASHPGGYNEQFF
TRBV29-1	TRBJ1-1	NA	CSVGKATEAFF
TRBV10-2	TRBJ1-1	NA	CASSESSGPEAFF
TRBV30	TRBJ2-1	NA	CAWTGFLDEAPSYNEQFF
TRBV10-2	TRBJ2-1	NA	CASSEAGRYNEQFF
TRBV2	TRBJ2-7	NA	CASSALQGLGEQYF
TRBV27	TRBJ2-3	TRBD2	CASSFQTSGTDTQYF
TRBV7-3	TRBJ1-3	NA	CASSLIQSSGNTIYF
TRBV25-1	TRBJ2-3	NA	CASSESPGRVTDTQYF
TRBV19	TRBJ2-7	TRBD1	CASSESGQGADEQYF
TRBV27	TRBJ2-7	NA	CASSLLRRDLDEQYF
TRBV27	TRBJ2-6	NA	CASSLGGNAGANVLTF
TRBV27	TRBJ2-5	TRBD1	CASSTTGGGETQYF
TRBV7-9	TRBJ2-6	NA	CASSQPLGANVLTF
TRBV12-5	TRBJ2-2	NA	CASGFLEARVPGSEELFF
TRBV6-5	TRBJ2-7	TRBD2	CASSYTSGPYEQYF
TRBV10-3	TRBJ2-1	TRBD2	CAISRTSGSYNEQFF
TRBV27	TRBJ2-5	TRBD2	CASSRLARVGETQYF
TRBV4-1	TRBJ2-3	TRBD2	CASSLGLAGPRTDTQYF
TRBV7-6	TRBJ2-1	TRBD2	CASSLGGLADNEQFF
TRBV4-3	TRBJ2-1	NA	CASSQGRIAEHNEQFF
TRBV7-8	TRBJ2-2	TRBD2	CASSPGGGLGELFF
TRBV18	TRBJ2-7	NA	CASSPATYEQYF
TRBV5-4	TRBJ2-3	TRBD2	CASRPGLGTDTQYF
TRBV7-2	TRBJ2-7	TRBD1	CASSPGDRVFYEQYF
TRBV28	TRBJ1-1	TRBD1	CASSLWDREAFF
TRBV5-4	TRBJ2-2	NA	CASSQRTESATGELFF
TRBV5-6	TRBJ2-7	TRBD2	CASSGIGSGRYEQYF
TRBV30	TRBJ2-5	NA	CAWGTGRKETQYF
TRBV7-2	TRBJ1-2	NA	CASSLEGGGYGYTF
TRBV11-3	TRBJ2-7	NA	CASSSWGISDEQYF
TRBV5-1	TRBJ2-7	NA	CASSLGGPSGQYF
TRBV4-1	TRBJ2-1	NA	CASSHWTTNNEQFF
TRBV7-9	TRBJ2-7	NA	CASSSGRTLYEQYF
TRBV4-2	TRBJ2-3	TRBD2	CASSQGRLAGRFADTQYF
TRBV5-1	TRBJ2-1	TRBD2	CASSLVGSGSLASMNEQFF
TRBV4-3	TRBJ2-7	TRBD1	CASSPRQGAYEQYF
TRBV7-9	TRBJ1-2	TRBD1	CASSPWGQDGYGYTF
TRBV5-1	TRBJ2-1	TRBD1	CASSWEIRQGAYNEQFF
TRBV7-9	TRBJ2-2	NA	CASRSGTSNTGELFF
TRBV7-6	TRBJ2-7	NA	CASSTSHEQYF